The 10 T cell receptor beta chains listed next were all sequenced from one sample in a study of T-cell reconstitution after alpha-beta-depleted transplantation in children. Preparation of the TCRbeta library was carried out with unique molecular identifiers. TCRdb ran MiXCR on the PCR reads and lists one entry per CDR3 protein. In the table there are hundreds of thousands of distinct CDR3 sequences, about 16% of which are singletons. The input for sequencing was PBMCs, mostly from graft donor cells, taken 360 days after TCRalphabeta/CD19-depleted stem cell transplant. These TCRs come from a male patient younger than 18 who had a stem cell transplant for acute lymphoblastic leukemia, so the T cells may come from the graft donor.

This rearrangement joins TRBV27 to TRBJ2-5; D possibly matches TRBD1 or TRBD2 (5 bases each). Germline CDR1 reads MNHEY; CDR2 reads SMNVEV (reference sequence). This CDR3 is 13 amino acids long. Trimming took off 5 bases at V and 7 bases at J, with 14 bases between the two ends. CDR3 DNA: TGTGCCAGCAGTCTTTTTGGGGGTAGGACCCAGTACTTC. It yields the protein CASSLFGGRTQYF.

The chain uses TRBV5-1 and TRBJ2-1; 8 nucleotides align to TRBD1. The V gene end was trimmed by 4 bases and the J gene end by 9 bases; junction bases not matched to a gene: 12. The CDR3 runs to 15 residues. Per germline, CDR1 SGHRS and CDR2 YFSETQ. CDR3 DNA: TGCGCCAGCAGCCCCCTTGGACAGGGTGGAATTGAGCAGTTCTTC. Its protein product is CASSPLGQGGIEQFF.

The chain recombines TRBV5-1 with TRBJ2-1, with 11 positions matching TRBD2. The germline CDR1 and CDR2 sequences are SGHRS and YFSETQ. This CDR3 contains 16 residues. The V segment lost 3 bases and the J segment 4 bases; nucleotides outside the gene matches: 6. Here the CDR3 reads CASSYFGTSGYNEQFF. CDR3 coding DNA: TGCGCCAGCAGCTATTTCGGGACTAGCGGTTACAATGAGCAGTTCTTC.

This clonotype came up a few times. The chain recombines TRBV6-2 or TRBV6-3 with TRBJ2-7; D perhaps matches TRBD1 (6 bases). Trimming took off 0 bases at V and 4 bases at J, with 13 bases between the two ends. Germline loops: CDR1 MNHEY, CDR2 SVGEGT. The CDR3 runs 15 residues. In DNA, the CDR3 is TGTGCCAGCAGTTACTCGGGACACTCTATTTACGAGCAGTACTTC. Its translation: CASSYSGHSIYEQYF.

The gene calls are TRBV4-2 and TRBJ1-5; D call uncertain. Germline CDR1 and CDR2: LGHNA and YNFKEQ. The CDR3 runs to 17 residues. The germline V and J ends were trimmed by 0 bases and 1 base, with 13 bases remaining between them. CDR3 sequence: CASSQDLPGMSNQPQHF. The CDR3 coding sequence is TGTGCCAGCAGCCAAGATCTCCCGGGGATGAGCAATCAGCCCCAGCATTTT.

This clonotype was recorded only once. This CDR3 is CASSYSGEILGATLKAFF. The CDR3 region has the DNA TGTGCCAGCAGTTACTCGGGGGAGATCTTGGGGGCCACACTGAAGGCTTTCTTT. The V gene is TRBV6-2 or TRBV6-3, the J gene TRBJ1-1; tentatively, D is TRBD1 (6 bases). This CDR3 is built from 18 residues. V was pared by 0 bases and J by 11 bases, with 28 bases between. Germline V CDR1 and CDR2: MNHEY, SVGEGT.

This clonotype was seen more than once but under ten times. The V gene is TRBV9, the J gene TRBJ2-5; maybe TRBD2 (6 bases). This CDR3 is 17 amino acids long. V was clipped by 2 bases and J by 0 bases, with 17 bases between them. Germline CDR1 is SGDLS and CDR2 is YYNGEE. The DNA of the CDR3 is TGTGCCAGCAGCGTTGGGGGGAACACTTGGTACCAAGAGACCCAGTACTTC. Translation gives CASSVGGNTWYQETQYF.

This clonotype showed up many times. J is TRBJ2-7 and V is TRBV7-3, with 13 bases fitting TRBD2. Unmatched junction bases numbered 3, after V lost 2 bases and J lost 5 bases. Germline lookup yields CDR1 SGHTA and CDR2 FQGTGA. CDR3 size: 15 residues. The CDR3 sequence is CASSLGTSGTNEQYF. Written as DNA, the CDR3 is TGTGCCAGCAGCTTAGGGACTAGCGGGACCAACGAGCAGTACTTC.

V usage is TRBV6-6 and J usage is TRBJ2-5, with D uncertain. The V gene lost 7 bases and the J gene lost 5 bases, with 14 bases spanning the gap. This CDR3 spans 13 amino acids. CDR1 and CDR2 (germline): MNHNY, SVGAGI (reference sequence). DNA for the CDR3: TGTGCCAGCAACGCCCGAAGGGCGGAGACCCAGTACTTC. It translates to CASNARRAETQYF.

The rearrangement links TRBV7-3 to TRBJ2-1; D is unresolved. Looked up from germline, CDR1 is SGHTA and CDR2 is FQGTGA. The length of the CDR3 is 14 residues. The V end lost 2 bases, the J end lost 2 bases, and 7 bases lay between the germline ends. The chain's CDR3 is CASSLGQPYNEQFF. The CDR3 region has the DNA TGTGCCAGCAGCTTAGGGCAACCCTACAATGAGCAGTTCTTC. Combining the CDR3 with reference TRBV7-3 and TRBJ2-1 gives the whole variable domain GAGVSQTPSNKVTEKGKYVELRCDPISGHTALYWYRQSLGQGPEFLIYFQGTGAADDSGLPNDRFFAVRPEGSVSTLKIQRTERGDSAVYLCASSLGQPYNEQFFGPGTRLTVL.